One and the same sample provided the 21 T cell receptor beta chains below, sequenced in a study of blood T cell repertoires in COVID-19. Assay used: immunoSEQ multiplex PCR; TCRdb lists only in-frame clones, some missing. The table records almost 300,000 clones, roughly nine tenths of them present only once. The sequenced sample was peripheral blood. Receptor source: a woman in her twenties or thirties with COVID-19, enrolled during active disease.

The rearrangement links TRBV11-2 to TRBJ1-2; no firm D call. From germline, CDR1 is SGHAT and CDR2 FQNNGV. The CDR3 totals 15 residues. Trimming left V 5 bases short and J 8 bases short, with 21 bases between. The CDR3, as DNA: TGTGCCAGCAGCCCTGACCGGGTCTCACCTGACGGCTACACCTTC. This codes for CASSPDRVSPDGYTF. Looking up the rest from reference TRBV11-2 and TRBJ1-2 gives the full variable domain: EAGVAQSPRYKIIEKRQSVAFWCNPISGHATLYWYQQILGQGPKLLIQFQNNGVVDDSQLPKDRFSAERLKGVDSTLKIQPAKLEDSAVYLCASSPDRVSPDGYTFGSGTRLTVV.

A single count supports this clone. The chain recombines TRBV20-1 with TRBJ2-3; unclear D gene. Looked up from germline, CDR1 is DFQATT and CDR2 is SNEGSKA (reference sequence). V was trimmed by 3 bases and J by 0 bases, leaving 10 bases between them. The CDR3 sequence is 14 residues long. The CDR3 sequence is CSASRQTSTDTQYF. CDR3 DNA sequence: TGCAGTGCTAGTAGACAAACTAGCACAGATACGCAGTATTTT.

This clone was found once. V is TRBV7-2 and J is TRBJ1-2; D unclear. The V gene's germline CDR1 is SGHTA and CDR2 FQGNSA. The V end was cut by 4 bases, the J end by 7 bases, with 7 bases between. The CDR3 sequence is 11 residues long. CDR3 sequence (DNA): TGTGCCAGCAGCTCTACTAGTGGCTACACCTTC. Its protein product is CASSSTSGYTF.

The genes are TRBV3-1 (or the pseudogene TRBV3-2) and TRBJ2-2; 7 bases are shared with TRBD1. Trimming took 4 bases from V and 2 from J; bases not matched to a gene: 7. This CDR3 has 16 residues. CDR1 and CDR2 (germline): LGHDT, YNNKEL (reference sequence). The CDR3 DNA reads as TGTGCCAGCAGCCTGCAGGGGGTGGGAAACACCGGGGAGCTGTTTTTT. Encoded protein: CASSLQGVGNTGELFF.

The genes are TRBV18 and TRBJ2-5, with a tentative D call TRBD2 (5 bases). Per germline, CDR1 KGHSH and CDR2 LQKENI. V was pared by 4 bases and J by 1 base, with 10 bases between. This CDR3 contains 14 residues. For the CDR3, the DNA is TGTGCCAGCTCACTGAGCGGCCCCCAAGAGACCCAGTACTTC. This translates into CASSLSGPQETQYF.

The rearrangement links TRBV18 to TRBJ1-1; no clear D gene. The CDR3 is 14 residues long. In germline, CDR1 is KGHSH, CDR2 LQKENI. Trimming took off 5 bases at V and 2 bases at J, with 12 bases between the two ends. CDR3 coding DNA: TGTGCCAGCTCAACCAAATTACAAAACACTGAAGCTTTCTTT. This codes for CASSTKLQNTEAFF.

The J gene is TRBJ1-1, the V gene TRBV14, with a weak D call TRBD1 (5 bases). Trimming cost V 1 base and J 4 bases, with 7 bases left between them. CDR1 SGHDN and CDR2 FVKESK come from the germline V gene. The CDR3 totals 13 residues. The CDR3 here is CASSQVGGTEAFF. DNA of the CDR3: TGTGCCAGCAGCCAAGTCGGGGGCACTGAAGCTTTCTTT.

The chain is built from TRBV9 and TRBJ2-1; 7 bases match TRBD1. Germline V gene data show CDR1 as SGDLS and CDR2 as YYNGEE. The CDR3 sequence is 17 residues long. The ends lost 2 bases at V and 0 bases at J; junction bases unmatched: 8. The CDR3 loop is CASSVRVTGVSYNEQFF. The CDR3 region has the DNA TGTGCCAGCAGCGTGAGGGTAACAGGGGTCTCCTACAATGAGCAGTTCTTC.

This clone was counted a single time. The rearrangement links TRBV19 to TRBJ2-4; perhaps TRBD2 as D (6 bases). Germline V gene sequence: CDR1 LNHDA, CDR2 SQIVND (reference sequence). The CDR3 runs to 15 residues. Trimming took off 4 bases at V and 0 bases at J, with 10 bases between the two ends. The CDR3 loop reads CASSNLRGAKNIQYF. For the CDR3, the DNA is TGTGCCAGTAGTAATTTGCGGGGAGCCAAAAACATTCAGTACTTC. The full variable domain, rest sourced from reference TRBV19 and TRBJ2-4, is DGGITQSPKYLFRKEGQNVTLSCEQNLNHDAMYWYRQDPGQGLRLIYYSQIVNDFQKGDIAEGYSVSREKKESFPLTVTSAQKNPTAFYLCASSNLRGAKNIQYFGAGTRLSVL.

The V gene is TRBV20-1, the J gene TRBJ1-2, with D perhaps TRBD1 (5 bases). Trimming left V 6 bases short and J 5 bases short, with 10 bases between. The CDR3 has 11 residues. The germline V gene encodes CDR1 DFQATT and CDR2 SNEGSKA (reference sequence). The CDR3 DNA is TGCAGTGCCCGGGGGGAATATGGCTACACCTTC. Amino acid sequence: CSARGEYGYTF.

With regard to this clone: A read error may account for a junction end that differs from germline. The rearrangement joins TRBV11-3 to TRBJ1-1; 7 bases line up with TRBD1. CDR1 is SGHNT, CDR2 YENEEA, per germline. The CDR3 is 13 residues long. The CDR3 loop reads CASSSAGGTGAFF. The CDR3, as DNA: TGTGCCAGCAGCTCCGCAGGGGGGACTGGAGCTTTCTTT.

The genes are TRBV5-1 and TRBJ1-6; a weak D match, TRBD1 (6 bases). Germline CDR1 and CDR2: SGHRS and YFSETQ. Trimming shortened V by 3 bases and J by 7 bases, and 17 bases separated the two germline ends. The CDR3 runs 16 residues. The CDR3 nucleotides are TGCGCCAGCAGCTATTCGTCAGGGGATTACAATTCACCCCTCCACTTT. Amino acids: CASSYSSGDYNSPLHF.

The sample holds one count of this clone. This chain links TRBV5-6 with TRBJ2-1; TRBD2 agrees at 9 bases. Losses at the gene ends were 0 bases for V and 9 bases for J; bases not matched to a gene: 10. The CDR3 extends over 16 amino acids. The germline gives CDR1 SGHDT, CDR2 YYEEEE. The CDR3 loop is CASSLGSSGAHAEQFF. In DNA, the CDR3 is TGTGCCAGCAGCTTGGGTTCTAGCGGGGCCCACGCTGAGCAGTTCTTC.

This chain links TRBV2 with TRBJ2-1; 7 nucleotides match TRBD2. The V gene end was trimmed by 4 bases and the J gene end by 7 bases; junction bases not matched to a gene: 10. The CDR3 loop spans 15 amino acids. Germline V CDR1 and CDR2: SNHLY, FYNNEI. In DNA, the CDR3 is TGTGCCAGCAGTGGGGGGACTACCTGGGAGAATGAGCAGTTCTTC. Its protein is CASSGGTTWENEQFF.

The chain has TRBV4-1 and TRBJ1-2, with D tentatively TRBD1 (5 bases). Germline V gene lookup returns CDR1 MGHRA and CDR2 YSYEKL. The CDR3 extends over 15 amino acids. V was shortened by 1 base and J by 1 base, with 10 bases between the two germline ends. The CDR3 region is CASSQVGGVNYGYTF. The CDR3 DNA reads TGCGCCAGCAGCCAAGTTGGGGGGGTTAACTATGGCTACACCTTC.

The sample holds a few counts of this clone. The V and J genes are TRBV12-3 or TRBV12-4 and TRBJ2-7; tentatively, D is TRBD2 (5 bases). The CDR3 is 11 amino acids. Trimming took 11 bases from V and 3 from J, leaving 11 bases between them. CDR3 residues: CASAEGYEQYF. As DNA, the CDR3 is TGTGCCTCCGCCGAGGGCTACGAGCAGTACTTC.

The chain joins TRBV7-6 to TRBJ2-5, with 9 bases lining up with TRBD2. V trimming: 1 base; J trimming: 2 bases; junction bases outside the gene matches: 2. The CDR3 contains 15 residues. The germline gives CDR1 SGHVS, CDR2 FNYEAQ. CDR3 coding DNA: TGTGCCAGCAGCTTAGGGCTAGCGGGGCAAGAGACCCAGTACTTC. Protein: CASSLGLAGQETQYF.

V usage is TRBV13 and J usage is TRBJ2-7; maybe TRBD1 (5 bases). This CDR3 has 13 residues. Trimming took off 8 bases at V and 2 bases at J, with 13 bases between the two ends. Germline V lookup: CDR1 PRHDT, CDR2 FYEKMQ (reference sequence). CDR3 loop: CASGAGITYEQYF. The CDR3 coding sequence is TGTGCCAGCGGTGCAGGGATTACCTACGAGCAGTACTTC. The variable domain in full, with the rest retrieved from reference TRBV13 and TRBJ2-7, is AAGVIQSPRHLIKEKRETATLKCYPIPRHDTVYWYQQGPGQDPQFLISFYEKMQSDKGSIPDRFSAQQFSDYHSELNMSSLELGDSALYFCASGAGITYEQYFGPGTRLTVT.

In DNA form, the CDR3 reads TGTGCCAGCTCCTTCAACGCTCAGGGAGAGACCCAGTACTTC. Encoded protein: CASSFNAQGETQYF. This sequence joins TRBV18 and TRBJ2-5; D perhaps matches TRBD1 (5 bases). CDR1 and CDR2 from the germline V gene are KGHSH and LQKENI. This CDR3 has 14 residues. Trimming removed 6 bases at V and 4 bases at J, with 15 bases between.

The chain carries TRBV9 and TRBJ1-6; D unclear. Germline V CDR1 and CDR2: SGDLS, YYNGEE. Trimming shortened V by 4 bases and J by 3 bases, and 11 bases separated the two germline ends. The CDR3 has 15 amino acids. The CDR3 sequence is CASSRDTIYNSPLHF. CDR3 nucleotides: TGTGCCAGCAGCAGAGACACCATCTATAATTCACCCCTCCACTTT.

The V and J genes are TRBV2 and TRBJ1-2, with 7 bases that match TRBD1. The CDR3 is made up of 15 amino acids. Germline assignment: CDR1 SNHLY and CDR2 FYNNEI. V lost 2 bases to trimming and J lost 5 bases; unmatched junction nucleotides: 8. The CDR3 DNA reads as TGTGCCAGCAGTGAAATAGGACAGGTCCGGTATGGCTACACCTTC. Translated, it gives CASSEIGQVRYGYTF.